Each of the 4 T cell receptor beta chains below was sequenced from the same sample in a study of blood T cell repertoires in COVID-19. Using immunoSEQ multiplex PCR, the repertoire was profiled, and TCRdb retains in-frame clones only, with some absent. The sample lists about 220,000 clones; about 79% were seen once. The sample taken for sequencing was PBMCs or T cells enriched from blood (not recorded which). Every receptor here comes from a woman aged 55-69 years who had recovered from COVID-19.

The chain uses TRBV25-1 and TRBJ2-3; D gene uncertain. CDR3 length equals 14 residues. With 2 bases removed from V and 2 bases from J, the gap between germline ends came to 8 bases. The V gene's germline CDR1 is MGHDK and CDR2 SYGVNS. CDR3 coding DNA: TGTGCCAGCAGTGAACGCGGCAACACAGATACGCAGTATTTT. It yields the protein CASSERGNTDTQYF. Drawing the rest from reference TRBV25-1 and TRBJ2-3, the complete variable domain is EADIYQTPRYLVIGTGKKITLECSQTMGHDKMYWYQQDPGMELHLIHYSYGVNSTEKGDLSSESTVSRIRTEHFPLTLESARPSHTSQYLCASSERGNTDTQYFGPGTRLTVL.

The genes are TRBV29-1 and TRBJ1-5; 9 bases align to TRBD1. The CDR3 consists of 13 residues. V lost 6 bases to trimming and J lost 7 bases; unmatched junction nucleotides: 7. From germline, CDR1 is SQVTM and CDR2 ANQGSEA. As DNA, the CDR3 is TGCAGCGTAAAGGACAGGGGTGGGCAGCCCCAGCATTTT. Protein product: CSVKDRGGQPQHF.

This rearrangement joins TRBV5-1 to TRBJ2-2; TRBD2 might be the D (6 bases). This CDR3 contains 16 residues. Trimming removed 4 bases from V and 1 base from J, with 14 bases in between. Germline CDR1 reads SGHRS; CDR2 reads YFSETQ. As DNA, the CDR3 is TGCGCCAGCAGCCTGGTCCGGGGGAGGAACACCGGGGAGCTGTTTTTT. This encodes CASSLVRGRNTGELFF.

This rearrangement joins TRBV19 to TRBJ2-2; TRBD1 matches at 7 bases. Per germline, CDR1 LNHDA and CDR2 SQIVND (reference sequence). V shed 8 bases and J 0 bases; nucleotides not matched to a gene: 3. This CDR3 is 14 amino acids long. As DNA, the CDR3 is TGTGCCAGTCTTGGACAGGCGAACACCGGGGAGCTGTTTTTT. It specifies CASLGQANTGELFF.